This T cell receptor beta chain was sequenced for a study of T cells in Graves' hyperthyroidism and ophthalmopathy (dated 2019 in TCRdb). Regarding the complete study: To identify distinguishing TCR V-J signatures, a discovery cohort of some 100 patients was used, comprising some 45 with Graves' ophthalmopathy and around 57 with stable Graves' hyperthyroidism. Whether ophthalmopathy could be predicted prospectively was tested in an independent validation cohort made up of 18 hyperthyroidism patients plus 17 patients who later progressed to ophthalmopathy. The 100 discovery patients were randomly split 7:3 into training and test sets. Thyroid tissue and blood T-cell repertoires from about 6 Graves' hyperthyroidism patients were also compared in the study. Following sampling, methimazole starting at 30 mg daily was given to hyperthyroidism patients, and high-dose intravenous methylprednisolone was given to ophthalmopathy patients. The paper describes TCR Vbeta CDR3 sequencing of 140 or so peripheral blood samples, made up of around 41 ophthalmopathy patients, around 73 hyperthyroidism patients and 17 progressor patients. Overall study results and their limits: In validation, the model predicted progression to ophthalmopathy a median of roughly 6.2 months before onset, with around 70% sensitivity and roughly 73% specificity. Most expanded thyroid clonotypes (frequency above 0.001) were also detected in blood, a finding suggesting that blood repertoires may reflect thyroid immune responses. Sample size was not statistically predetermined, and blinding of investigators to group allocation was not performed. A 13 V-J signature model separated ophthalmopathy from stable hyperthyroidism, with 87.88% sensitivity and roughly 81% specificity in cross-validation and 80%/75% in testing.

Points on this clonotype: The specificity of this receptor is unknown. No qualities accompany the bases; no much larger clone lies one base away.

Graves' hyperthyroidism was defined as stable when no progression to ophthalmopathy occurred over 18 months of follow-up. Hyperthyroidism patients were newly diagnosed, had a disease duration of under 2 months, and were aged 18 to 65 years. Any patient with an uncontrolled infection, another autoimmune disease, pregnancy or lactation was excluded. Diagnoses were based on clinical symptoms, serum thyroxine and TRAb, thyroid ultrasound and orbital computed tomography. Trizol reagent was used to extract total RNA, and RNA quality was then checked on an Agilent 2100 Bioanalyzer. TCR beta CDR3 regions were amplified from RNA transcripts. The TCR CDR3 was subjected to a first round of RT-PCR using the HTBI primer set and the Qiagen OneStep RT-PCR kit. Libraries were constructed in a second round of multiplex PCR, after which size selection and purification were performed. Libraries were sequenced paired-end with 100 bp reads on an Illumina HiSeq2000. The paper's data handling went like this. SOAPnuke was used to process the raw data, throwing out any read that contained adapters or uncalled bases, had a mean Phred below 15, or lacked an exact constant-primer or identifier match. COPE v1.2.5 was used to merge high-quality paired reads, and clonotypes were defined as unique nucleotide sequences. Clonotypes were aligned to IMGT TRBV, TRBD and TRBJ reference segments using MiTCR v1.1. Analysis was restricted to V-J combinations with a frequency above 0.0001, which covered roughly 99% of repertoires. A TCS score was defined as the ratio of F50 (clonal expansion) to E x V (chaos), with BLOSUM62-based TCRdist applied between CDR3 peptides within each V-J. Welch's t-statistics and random forest reduced 514 V-J features to 13, which were used in a naive Bayes classifier (R e1071). The Morisita-Horn index was used to measure how similar the thyroid and blood repertoires were. TCRdb handled the public reads itself, with Q25 trimming in fastp and clone calling in MiXCR, and kept productive beta chains. Under each unique CDR3 protein, matching rows form one entry showing the most common genes and DNA. In this record, the V and J calls reflect TCRdb's handling and not the investigators' own analysis. The sample yields 450,000 to 700,000 distinct CDR3 sequences; approximately 44% were counted once. The ten largest clones take up about 8.3% of the sample.

V loses 7 bases, J loses 6 bases, and the germline ends lie 18 bases apart. From the cysteine through the phenylalanine, the CDR3 covers 14 amino acids. CDR3 DNA only is kept here, 42 bases in frame from base 1. This TCR was recovered from a woman younger than 35 with Graves' hyperthyroidism. The rearranged segments are TRBV12-3 or TRBV12-4 and TRBJ1-2; TRBD1 could be the D gene, as 6 bases match. The sequenced sample consisted of peripheral blood or thyroid tissue (not recorded which). This receptor has the CDR3 CASTKGTGGDGYTF. The DNA sequence follows: TGTGCCAGCACCAAGGGAACCGGGGGCGATGGCTACACCTTC.